This T cell receptor beta chain was found in a study of blood T cell repertoires in COVID-19. This CDR3 contains 19 residues. The V and J ends lost 7 bases and 6 bases, in that order; junction bases with no gene match: 21. Germline V lookup: CDR1 LNHDA, CDR2 SQIVND (reference sequence). The table came from immunoSEQ multiplex PCR; TCRdb's copy has only in-frame clones and leaves some out. The sample lists some 150,000 clones; 80% to 90% were seen once. The clonotype originates from a man aged 70 or older with acute or convalescent COVID-19. Specimen: peripheral blood. J is TRBJ2-2 and V is TRBV19, with 9 bases matching TRBD2. DNA of the CDR3: TGTGCCAGTATAGGGGAGAGGGCGGGAGGGCTCCGGAGCGCCGGGGAGCTGTTTTTT. Amino acid sequence: CASIGERAGGLRSAGELFF.